This TCR beta chain was identified during a study of T cell responses to AZD1222 COVID-19 vaccine. About the study: Investigators merged groups given second doses at roughly 4 or roughly 12 weeks. Overall study results and limits: With dominance at 160-218 and 743-854, vaccine-associated CD4 TCRs spanned spike. Sampling captured repertoires only after the peak T cell response. Among those given AZD1222, only five or six were seropositive at baseline.

A remark on this clone: No antigen is known for it.

The method was immunoSEQ multiplex PCR; TCRdb's version includes in-frame clones alone and lacks a portion of them. The table has about 140,000 clones, roughly 90% seen once; the top ten hold over 3.5%. This receptor was obtained from an adult in good health. Sequenced material: peripheral blood, taken on day 0 of AZD1222 vaccination.

The CDR3 spells CASSVAGSGYTF. The DNA of the CDR3 is TGTGCCAGCAGCGTAGCAGGTAGTGGCTACACCTTC. J is TRBJ1-2 and V is TRBV9; D is ambiguous. Germline V gene lookup returns CDR1 SGDLS and CDR2 YYNGEE. V lost 0 bases to trimming and J lost 7 bases, with 7 bases between them. This CDR3 is 12 amino acids long.